The T cell receptor (beta chain) under discussion was sequenced for a study of blood T cell repertoires in COVID-19. Study summary: Acute and convalescent COVID-19 samples came from the United States, Italy and Spain.

Participants' reported clinical history set cohort assignment. The study counted Cohort 3 donors as recovered given two negative PCRs, clearance, or symptom resolution. The germline V gene encodes CDR1 GTSNPN and CDR2 SVGIG (reference sequence). V was trimmed by 5 bases and J by 0 bases, leaving 8 bases between them. The CDR3 extends over 12 amino acids. Sequencing used immunoSEQ multiplex PCR; TCRdb keeps in-frame clones, though not all of them. In the table there are 300,000 to 400,000 clones, 88% of which are singletons. The genes are TRBV30 and TRBJ2-7; no clear D. The sample consisted of PBMCs or T cells enriched from blood (not recorded which). This clonotype originated in a young man who had recovered from COVID-19. CDR3 DNA: TGTGCCTGGGCCCCGAGCTCCTACGAGCAGTACTTC. This codes for CAWAPSSYEQYF.